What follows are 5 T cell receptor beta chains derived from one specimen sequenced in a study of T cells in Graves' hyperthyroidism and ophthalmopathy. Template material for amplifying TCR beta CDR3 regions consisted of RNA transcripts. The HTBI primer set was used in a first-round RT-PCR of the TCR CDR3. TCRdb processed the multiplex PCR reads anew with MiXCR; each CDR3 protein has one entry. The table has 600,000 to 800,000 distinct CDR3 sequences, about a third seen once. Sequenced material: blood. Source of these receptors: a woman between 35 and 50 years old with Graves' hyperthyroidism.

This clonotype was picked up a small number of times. CDR3 in amino acids: CASSPGSMGGNTIYF. As DNA, the CDR3 is TGTGCCAGCAGCCCCGGATCAATGGGAGGAAACACCATATATTTT. The chain uses TRBV9 and TRBJ1-3; D unresolved. Germline CDR1 is SGDLS and CDR2 is YYNGEE. V lost 4 bases to trimming and J lost 4 bases, with 15 bases between them. The CDR3 is 15 amino acids.

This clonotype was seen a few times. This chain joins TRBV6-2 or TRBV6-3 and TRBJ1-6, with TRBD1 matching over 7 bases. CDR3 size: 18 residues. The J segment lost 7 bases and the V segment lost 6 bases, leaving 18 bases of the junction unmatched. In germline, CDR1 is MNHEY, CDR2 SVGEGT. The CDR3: CASSDHITGASGNSPLHF. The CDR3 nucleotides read TGTGCCAGCAGCGACCACATTACAGGGGCGTCGGGGAATTCACCCCTCCACTTT.

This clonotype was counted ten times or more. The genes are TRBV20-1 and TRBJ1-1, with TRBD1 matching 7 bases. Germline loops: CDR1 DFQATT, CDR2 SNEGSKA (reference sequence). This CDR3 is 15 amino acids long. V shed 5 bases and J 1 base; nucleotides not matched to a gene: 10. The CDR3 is CSAPPGGRENTEAFF. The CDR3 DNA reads TGCAGTGCTCCCCCAGGGGGACGGGAGAACACTGAAGCTTTCTTT.

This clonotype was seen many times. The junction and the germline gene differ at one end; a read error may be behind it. The CDR3 spells CASSLPGTGELFF. The CDR3 nucleotides are TGTGCCAGCAGCTTACCGGGCACCGGGGAGCTGTTTTTT. This sequence joins TRBV5-1 and TRBJ2-2, with unresolved D. From germline, CDR1 is SGHRS and CDR2 YFSETQ. There are 13 residues in the CDR3.

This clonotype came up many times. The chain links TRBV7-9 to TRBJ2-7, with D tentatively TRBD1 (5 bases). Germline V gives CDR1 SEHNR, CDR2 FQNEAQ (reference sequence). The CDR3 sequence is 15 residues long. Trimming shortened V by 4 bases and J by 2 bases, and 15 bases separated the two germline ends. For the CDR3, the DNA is TGTGCCAGCAGCTACGATTCAGGGCTAGCCTACGAGCAGTACTTC. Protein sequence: CASSYDSGLAYEQYF. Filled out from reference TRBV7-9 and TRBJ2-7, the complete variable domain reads DTGVSQNPRHKITKRGQNVTFRCDPISEHNRLYWYRQTLGQGPEFLTYFQNEAQLEKSRLLSDRFSAERPKGSFSTLEIQRTEQGDSAMYLCASSYDSGLAYEQYFGPGTRLTVT.